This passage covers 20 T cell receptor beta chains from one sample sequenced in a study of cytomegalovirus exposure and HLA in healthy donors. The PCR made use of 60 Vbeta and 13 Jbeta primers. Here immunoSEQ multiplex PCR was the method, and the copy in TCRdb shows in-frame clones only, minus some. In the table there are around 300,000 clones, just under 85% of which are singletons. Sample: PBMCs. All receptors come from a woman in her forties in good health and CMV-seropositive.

The CDR3 region is CASSGVSPLHF. The CDR3 DNA sequence: TGTGCCAGTTCGGGGGTTTCACCCCTCCACTTT. The J gene is TRBJ1-6, the V gene TRBV28; D possibly corresponds to TRBD1 (5 bases). Germline V CDR1 and CDR2: MDHEN, SYDVKM. The CDR3 is 11 residues long. Trimming removed 9 bases from V and 9 bases from J, with 9 bases in between.

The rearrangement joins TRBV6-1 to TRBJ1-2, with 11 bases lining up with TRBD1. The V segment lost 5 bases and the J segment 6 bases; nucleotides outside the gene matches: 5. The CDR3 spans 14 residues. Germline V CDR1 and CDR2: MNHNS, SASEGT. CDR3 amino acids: CASSLDRGLDGYTF. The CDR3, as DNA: TGTGCCAGCAGTTTGGACAGGGGGCTTGATGGCTACACCTTC.

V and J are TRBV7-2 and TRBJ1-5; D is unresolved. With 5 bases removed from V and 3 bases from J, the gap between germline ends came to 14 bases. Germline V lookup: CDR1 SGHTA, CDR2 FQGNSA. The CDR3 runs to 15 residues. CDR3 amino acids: CASSPWESDNQPQHF. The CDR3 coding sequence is TGTGCCAGCAGCCCTTGGGAGTCAGACAATCAGCCCCAGCATTTT.

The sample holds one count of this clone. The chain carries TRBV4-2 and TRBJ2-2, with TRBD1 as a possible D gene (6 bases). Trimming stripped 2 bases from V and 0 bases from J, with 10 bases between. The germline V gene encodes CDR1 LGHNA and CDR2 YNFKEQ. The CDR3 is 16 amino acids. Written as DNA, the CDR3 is TGTGCCAGCAGCCAACGGGGACAACCGAACACCGGGGAGCTGTTTTTT. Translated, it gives CASSQRGQPNTGELFF.

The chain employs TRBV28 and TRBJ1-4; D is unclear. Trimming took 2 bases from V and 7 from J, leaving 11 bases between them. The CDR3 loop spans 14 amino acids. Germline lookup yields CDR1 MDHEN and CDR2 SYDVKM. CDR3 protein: CASSLGRRSEKLFF. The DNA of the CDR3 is TGTGCCAGCAGTTTAGGGCGGAGGAGTGAAAAACTGTTTTTT.

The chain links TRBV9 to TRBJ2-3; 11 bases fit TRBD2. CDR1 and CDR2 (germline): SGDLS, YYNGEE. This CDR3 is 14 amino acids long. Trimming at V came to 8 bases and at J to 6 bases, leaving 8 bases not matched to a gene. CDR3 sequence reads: CASGTSGALDTQYF. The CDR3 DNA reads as TGTGCCAGTGGGACTAGCGGAGCTCTGGATACGCAGTATTTT.

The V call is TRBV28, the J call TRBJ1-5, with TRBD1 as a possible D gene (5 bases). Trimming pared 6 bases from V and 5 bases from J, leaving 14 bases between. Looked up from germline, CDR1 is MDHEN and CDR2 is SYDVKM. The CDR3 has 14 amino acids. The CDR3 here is CASSPLVGDQPQHF. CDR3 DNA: TGTGCCAGCAGCCCCCTCGTAGGGGATCAGCCCCAGCATTTT.

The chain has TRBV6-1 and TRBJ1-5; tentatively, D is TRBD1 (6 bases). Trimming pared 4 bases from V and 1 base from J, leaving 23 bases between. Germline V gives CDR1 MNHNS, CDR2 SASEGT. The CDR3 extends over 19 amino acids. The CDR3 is CASSAPGTSTIRSNQPQHF. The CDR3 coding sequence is TGTGCCAGCAGTGCCCCCGGGACATCCACCATAAGGAGCAATCAGCCCCAGCATTTT.

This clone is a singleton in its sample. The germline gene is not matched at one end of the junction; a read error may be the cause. This CDR3 is CASSEGLADSLAKNSQYF. The CDR3 DNA sequence: TGTGCCAGCAGTGAAGGCCTAGCGGATAGCCTAGCCAAAAACAGTCAGTACTTC. This chain connects TRBV2 to TRBJ2-4; 7 bases are a match to TRBD2. The V gene's germline CDR1 is SNHLY and CDR2 FYNNEI. The CDR3 length is 18 residues. Using reference TRBV2 and TRBJ2-4 for the parts outside the CDR3, the full variable domain is EPEVTQTPSHQVTQMGQEVILRCVPISNHLYFYWYRQILGQKVEFLVSFYNNEISEKSEIFDDQFSVERPDGSNFTLKIRSTKLEDSAMYFCASSEGLADSLAKNSQYFGAGTRLSVL.

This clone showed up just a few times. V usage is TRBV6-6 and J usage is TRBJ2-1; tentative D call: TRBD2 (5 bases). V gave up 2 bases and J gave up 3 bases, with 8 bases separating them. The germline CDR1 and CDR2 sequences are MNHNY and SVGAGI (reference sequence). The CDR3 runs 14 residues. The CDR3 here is CASSYERDYNEQFF. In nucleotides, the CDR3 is TGTGCCAGCAGTTACGAACGGGACTACAATGAGCAGTTCTTC.

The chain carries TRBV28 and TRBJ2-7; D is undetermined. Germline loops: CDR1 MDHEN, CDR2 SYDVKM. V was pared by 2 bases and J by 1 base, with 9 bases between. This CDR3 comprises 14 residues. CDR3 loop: CASSLEQRSYEQYF. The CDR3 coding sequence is TGTGCCAGCAGTTTAGAACAGAGATCCTACGAGCAGTACTTC.

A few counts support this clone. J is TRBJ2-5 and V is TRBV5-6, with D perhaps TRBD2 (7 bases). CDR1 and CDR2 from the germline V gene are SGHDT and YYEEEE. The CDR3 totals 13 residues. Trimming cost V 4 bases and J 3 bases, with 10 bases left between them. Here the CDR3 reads CASSGEGEETQYF. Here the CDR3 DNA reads TGTGCCAGCAGCGGGGAGGGGGAAGAGACCCAGTACTTC.

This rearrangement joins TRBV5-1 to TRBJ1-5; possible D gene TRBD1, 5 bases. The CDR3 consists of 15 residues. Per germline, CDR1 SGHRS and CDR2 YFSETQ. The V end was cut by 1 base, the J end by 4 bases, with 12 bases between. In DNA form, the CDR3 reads TGCGCCAGCAGCTTGCTAGGGGATGGGAATCAGCCCCAGCATTTT. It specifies CASSLLGDGNQPQHF.

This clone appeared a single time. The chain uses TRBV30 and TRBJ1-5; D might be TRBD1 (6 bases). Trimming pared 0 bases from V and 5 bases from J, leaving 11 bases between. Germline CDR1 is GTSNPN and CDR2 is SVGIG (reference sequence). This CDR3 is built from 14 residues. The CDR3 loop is CAWSVDSEYQPQHF. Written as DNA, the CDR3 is TGTGCCTGGAGTGTGGACAGCGAATATCAGCCCCAGCATTTT.

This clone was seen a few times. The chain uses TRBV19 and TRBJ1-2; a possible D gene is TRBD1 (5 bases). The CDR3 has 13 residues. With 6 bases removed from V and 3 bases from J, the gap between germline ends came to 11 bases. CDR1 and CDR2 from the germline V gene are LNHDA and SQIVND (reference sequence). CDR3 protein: CASSRDYDYGYTF. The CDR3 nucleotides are TGTGCCAGTAGCCGGGACTACGACTATGGCTACACCTTC.

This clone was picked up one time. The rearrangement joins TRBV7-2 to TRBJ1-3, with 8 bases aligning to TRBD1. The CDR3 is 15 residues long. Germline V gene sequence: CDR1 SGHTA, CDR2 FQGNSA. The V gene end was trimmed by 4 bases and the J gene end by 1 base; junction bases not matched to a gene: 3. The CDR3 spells CASSSRQGSGNTIYF. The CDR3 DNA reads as TGTGCCAGCAGCTCCCGACAGGGGTCTGGAAACACCATATATTTT.

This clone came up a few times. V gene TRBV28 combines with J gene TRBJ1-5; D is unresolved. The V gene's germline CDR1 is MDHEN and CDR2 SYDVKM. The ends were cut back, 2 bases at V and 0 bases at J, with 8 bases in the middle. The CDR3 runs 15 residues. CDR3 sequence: CASSLTEYSNQPQHF. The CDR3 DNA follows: TGTGCCAGCAGTTTAACAGAATATAGCAATCAGCCCCAGCATTTT.

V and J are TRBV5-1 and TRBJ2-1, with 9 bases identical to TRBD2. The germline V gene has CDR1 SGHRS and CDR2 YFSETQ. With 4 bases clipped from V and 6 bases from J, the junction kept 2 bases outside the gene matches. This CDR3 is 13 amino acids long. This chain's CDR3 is CASSAGLANEQFF. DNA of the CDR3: TGCGCCAGCAGCGCGGGACTAGCCAATGAGCAGTTCTTC. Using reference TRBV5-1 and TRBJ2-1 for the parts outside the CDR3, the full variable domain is KAGVTQTPRYLIKTRGQQVTLSCSPISGHRSVSWYQQTPGQGLQFLFEYFSETQRNKGNFPGRFSGRQFSNSRSEMNVSTLELGDSALYLCASSAGLANEQFFGPGTRLTVL.

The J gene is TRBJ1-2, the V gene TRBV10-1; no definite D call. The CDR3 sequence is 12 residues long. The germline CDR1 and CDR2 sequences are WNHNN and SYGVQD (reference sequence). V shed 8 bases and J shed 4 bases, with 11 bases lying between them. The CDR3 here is CASPSYGYGYTF. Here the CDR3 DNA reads TGCGCCAGCCCTTCCTACGGCTATGGCTACACCTTC.

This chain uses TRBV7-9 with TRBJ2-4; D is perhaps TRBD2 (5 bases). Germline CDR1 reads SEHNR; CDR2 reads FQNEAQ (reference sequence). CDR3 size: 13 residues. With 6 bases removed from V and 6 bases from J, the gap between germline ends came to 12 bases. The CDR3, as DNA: TGTGCCAGCAGGAGGGAGACGGCAAACATTCAGTACTTC. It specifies CASRRETANIQYF.